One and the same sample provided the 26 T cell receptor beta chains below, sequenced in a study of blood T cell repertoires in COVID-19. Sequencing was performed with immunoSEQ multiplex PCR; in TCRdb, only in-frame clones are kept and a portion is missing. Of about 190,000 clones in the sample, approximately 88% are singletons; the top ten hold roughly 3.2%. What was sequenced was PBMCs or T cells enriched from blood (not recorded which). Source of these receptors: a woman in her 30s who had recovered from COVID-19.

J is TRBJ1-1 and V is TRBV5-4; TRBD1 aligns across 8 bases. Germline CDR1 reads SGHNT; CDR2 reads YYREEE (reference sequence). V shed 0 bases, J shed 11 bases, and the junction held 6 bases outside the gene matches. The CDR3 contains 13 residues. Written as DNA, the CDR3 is TGTGCCAGCAGCTTGGGGGGGACAGGCGAGGCTTTCTTT. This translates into CASSLGGTGEAFF.

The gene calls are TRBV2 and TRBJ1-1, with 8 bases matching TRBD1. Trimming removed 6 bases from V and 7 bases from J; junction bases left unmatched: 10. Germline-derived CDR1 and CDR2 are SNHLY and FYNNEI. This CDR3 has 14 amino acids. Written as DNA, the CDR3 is TGTGCCAGCAGAGGCGTCAGGGGGCTCCTTGAAGCTTTCTTT. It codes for CASRGVRGLLEAFF.

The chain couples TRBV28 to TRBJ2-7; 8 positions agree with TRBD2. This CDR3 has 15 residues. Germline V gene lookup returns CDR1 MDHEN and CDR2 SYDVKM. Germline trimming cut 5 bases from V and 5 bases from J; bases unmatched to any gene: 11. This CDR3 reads CASSPTSGRIDEQYF. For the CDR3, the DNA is TGTGCCAGCAGTCCGACGAGCGGGAGAATCGACGAGCAGTACTTC.

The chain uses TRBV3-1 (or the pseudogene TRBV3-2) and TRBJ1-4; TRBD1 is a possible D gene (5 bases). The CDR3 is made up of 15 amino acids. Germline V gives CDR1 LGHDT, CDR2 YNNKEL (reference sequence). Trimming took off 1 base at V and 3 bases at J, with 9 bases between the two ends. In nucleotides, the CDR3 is TGTGCCAGCAGCCAAGTAGGACAACCTAATGAAAAACTGTTTTTT. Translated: CASSQVGQPNEKLFF.

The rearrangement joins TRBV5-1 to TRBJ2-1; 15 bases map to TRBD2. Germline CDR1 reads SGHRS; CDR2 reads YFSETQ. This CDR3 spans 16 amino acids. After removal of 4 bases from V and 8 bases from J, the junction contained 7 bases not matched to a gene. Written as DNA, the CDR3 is TGCGCCAGCAGCACAGGGACTAGCGGGAGGAGCTATGAGCAGTTCTTC. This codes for CASSTGTSGRSYEQFF.

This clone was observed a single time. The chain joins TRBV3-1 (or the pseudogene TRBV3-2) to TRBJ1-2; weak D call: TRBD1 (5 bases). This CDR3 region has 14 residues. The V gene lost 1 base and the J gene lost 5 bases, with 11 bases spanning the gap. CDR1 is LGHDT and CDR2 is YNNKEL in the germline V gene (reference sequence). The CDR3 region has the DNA TGTGCCAGCAGCCAAGCATTGGGACTGTATGGCTACACCTTC. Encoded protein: CASSQALGLYGYTF.

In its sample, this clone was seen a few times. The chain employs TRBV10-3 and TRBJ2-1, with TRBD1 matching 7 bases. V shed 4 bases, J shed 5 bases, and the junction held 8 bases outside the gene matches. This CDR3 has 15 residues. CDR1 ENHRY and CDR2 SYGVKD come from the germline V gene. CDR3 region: CAISGPGQTNNEQFF. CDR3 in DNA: TGTGCCATCAGTGGACCGGGACAGACAAACAATGAGCAGTTCTTC.

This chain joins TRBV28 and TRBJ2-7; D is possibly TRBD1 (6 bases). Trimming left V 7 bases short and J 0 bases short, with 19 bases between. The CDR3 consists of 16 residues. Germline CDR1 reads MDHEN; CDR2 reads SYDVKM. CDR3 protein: CASIGPQGTGSYEQYF. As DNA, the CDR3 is TGTGCCAGCATAGGACCGCAGGGGACCGGCTCCTACGAGCAGTACTTC.

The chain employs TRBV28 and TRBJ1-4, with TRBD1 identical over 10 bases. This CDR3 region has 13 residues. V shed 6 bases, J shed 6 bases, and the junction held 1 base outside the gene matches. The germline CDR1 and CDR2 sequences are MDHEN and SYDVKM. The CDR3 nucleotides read TGTGCCAGCAGGGACAGGGGGGATGAAAAACTGTTTTTT. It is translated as CASRDRGDEKLFF.

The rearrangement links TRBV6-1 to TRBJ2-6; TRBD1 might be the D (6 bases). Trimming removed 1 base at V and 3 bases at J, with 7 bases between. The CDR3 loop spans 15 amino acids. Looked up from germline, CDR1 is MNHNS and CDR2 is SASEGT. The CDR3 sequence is CASSEVQGGANVLTF. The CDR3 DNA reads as TGTGCCAGCAGTGAAGTACAGGGTGGGGCCAACGTCCTGACTTTC.

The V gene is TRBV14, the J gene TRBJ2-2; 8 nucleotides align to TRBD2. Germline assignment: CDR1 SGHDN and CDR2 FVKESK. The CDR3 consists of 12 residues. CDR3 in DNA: TGTGTCACCCGGGGGGGTTCCGGGGAGCTGTTTTTT. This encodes CVTRGGSGELFF. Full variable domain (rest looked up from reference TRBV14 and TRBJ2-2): EAGVTQFPSHSVIEKGQTVTLRCDPISGHDNLYWYRRVMGKEIKFLLHFVKESKQDESGMPNNRFLAERTGGTYSTLKVQPAELEDSGVYFCVTRGGSGELFFGEGSRLTVL.

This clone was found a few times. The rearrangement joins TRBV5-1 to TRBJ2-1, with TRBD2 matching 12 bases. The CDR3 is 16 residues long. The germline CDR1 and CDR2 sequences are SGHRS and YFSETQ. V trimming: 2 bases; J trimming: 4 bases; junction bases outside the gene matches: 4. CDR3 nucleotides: TGCGCCAGCAGCTTCTTAGGACTAGCGGGATACAATGAGCAGTTCTTC. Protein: CASSFLGLAGYNEQFF.

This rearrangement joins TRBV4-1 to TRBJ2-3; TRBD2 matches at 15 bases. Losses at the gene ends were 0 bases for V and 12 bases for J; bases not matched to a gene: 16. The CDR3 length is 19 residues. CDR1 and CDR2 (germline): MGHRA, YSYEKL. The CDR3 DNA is TGCGCCAGCAGCCAAGACTGGGACAGGGGACTAGCGGGAGGAGTGGGCCAGTATTTT. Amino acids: CASSQDWDRGLAGGVGQYF.

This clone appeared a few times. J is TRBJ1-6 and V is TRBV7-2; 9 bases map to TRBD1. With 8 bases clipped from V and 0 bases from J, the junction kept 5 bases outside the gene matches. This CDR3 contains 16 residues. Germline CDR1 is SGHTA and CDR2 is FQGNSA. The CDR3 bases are TGTGCCAGCCGCGGGACAGGGAGCTCCTATAATTCACCCCTCCACTTT. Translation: CASRGTGSSYNSPLHF.

The CDR3 DNA sequence: TGTGCCAGCAGCAATCTTCAGGGAACAGATACGCAGTATTTT. As protein: CASSNLQGTDTQYF. The chain carries TRBV21-1 and TRBJ2-3; the table's TRBD1 call for D was not verified on the DNA. TRBV21-1 is listed as a pseudogene. The CDR3 totals 14 residues.

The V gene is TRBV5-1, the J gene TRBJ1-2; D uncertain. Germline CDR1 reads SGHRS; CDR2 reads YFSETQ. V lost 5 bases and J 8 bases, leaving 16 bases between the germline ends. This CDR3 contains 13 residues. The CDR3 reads CASSSAGRRGYTF. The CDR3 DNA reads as TGCGCCAGCAGTTCCGCCGGTCGGAGGGGCTACACCTTC.

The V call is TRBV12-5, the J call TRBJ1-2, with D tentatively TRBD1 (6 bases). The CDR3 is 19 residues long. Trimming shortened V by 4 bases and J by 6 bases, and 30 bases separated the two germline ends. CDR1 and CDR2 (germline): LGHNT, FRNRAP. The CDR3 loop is CASGSTPGPSTLGGDGYTF. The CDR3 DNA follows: TGTGCTAGTGGTTCCACCCCGGGCCCCTCGACATTAGGGGGAGATGGCTACACCTTC.

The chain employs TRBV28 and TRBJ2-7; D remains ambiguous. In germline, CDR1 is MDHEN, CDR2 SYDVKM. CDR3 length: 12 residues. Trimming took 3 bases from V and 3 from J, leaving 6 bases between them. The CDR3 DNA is TGTGCCAGCAGTTTTGACATCTACGAGCAGTACTTC. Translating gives CASSFDIYEQYF.

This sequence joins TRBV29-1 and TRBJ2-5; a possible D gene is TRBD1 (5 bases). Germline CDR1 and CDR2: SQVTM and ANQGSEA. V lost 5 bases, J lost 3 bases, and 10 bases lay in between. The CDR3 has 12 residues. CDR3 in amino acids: CSVKSGKETQYF. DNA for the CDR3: TGCAGCGTTAAGTCAGGGAAAGAGACCCAGTACTTC.

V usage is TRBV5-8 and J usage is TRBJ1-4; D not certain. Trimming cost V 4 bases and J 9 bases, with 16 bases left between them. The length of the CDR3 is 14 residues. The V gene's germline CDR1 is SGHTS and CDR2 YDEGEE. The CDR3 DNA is TGTGCCAGCAGCCCGGGAGGTGTGGTGAAAAAACTGTTTTTT. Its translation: CASSPGGVVKKLFF.

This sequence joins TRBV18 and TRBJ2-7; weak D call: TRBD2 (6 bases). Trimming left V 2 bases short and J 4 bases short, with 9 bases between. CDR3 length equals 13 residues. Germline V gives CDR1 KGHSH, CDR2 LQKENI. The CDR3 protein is CASSPDSGYEQYF. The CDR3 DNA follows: TGTGCCAGCTCACCAGATAGCGGATACGAGCAGTACTTC.

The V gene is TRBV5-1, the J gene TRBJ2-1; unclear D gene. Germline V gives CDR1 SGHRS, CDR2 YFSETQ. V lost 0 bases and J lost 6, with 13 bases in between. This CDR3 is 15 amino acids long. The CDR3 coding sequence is TGCGCCAGCAGCTTGGCTGCAGGTTCAGTCAATGAGCAGTTCTTC. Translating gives CASSLAAGSVNEQFF.

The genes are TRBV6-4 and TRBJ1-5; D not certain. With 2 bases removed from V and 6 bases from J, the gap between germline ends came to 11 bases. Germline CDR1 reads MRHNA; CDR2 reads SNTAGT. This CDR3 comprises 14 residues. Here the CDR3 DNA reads TGTGCCAGCAGTGACCGCCTCTTCGGTCAGCCCCAGCATTTT. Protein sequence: CASSDRLFGQPQHF.

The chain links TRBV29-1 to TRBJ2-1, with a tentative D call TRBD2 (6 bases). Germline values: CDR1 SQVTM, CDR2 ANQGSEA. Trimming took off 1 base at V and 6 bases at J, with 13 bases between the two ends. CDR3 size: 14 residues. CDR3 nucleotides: TGCAGCGTTGAAGCCTTACTAGCTTTCAATGAGCAGTTCTTC. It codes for CSVEALLAFNEQFF.

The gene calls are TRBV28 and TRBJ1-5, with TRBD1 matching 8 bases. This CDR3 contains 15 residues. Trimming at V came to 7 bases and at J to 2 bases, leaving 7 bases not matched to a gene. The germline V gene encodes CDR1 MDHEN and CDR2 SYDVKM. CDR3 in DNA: TGTGCCAGCACCGGGACAGGAATAGGCAATCAGCCCCAGCATTTT. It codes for CASTGTGIGNQPQHF.

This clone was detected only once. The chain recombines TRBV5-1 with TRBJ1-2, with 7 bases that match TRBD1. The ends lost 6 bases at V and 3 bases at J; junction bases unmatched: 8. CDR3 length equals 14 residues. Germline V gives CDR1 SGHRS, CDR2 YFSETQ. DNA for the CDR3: TGCGCCAGCACCCGGACAGGAGACTACTATGGCTACACCTTC. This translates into CASTRTGDYYGYTF.